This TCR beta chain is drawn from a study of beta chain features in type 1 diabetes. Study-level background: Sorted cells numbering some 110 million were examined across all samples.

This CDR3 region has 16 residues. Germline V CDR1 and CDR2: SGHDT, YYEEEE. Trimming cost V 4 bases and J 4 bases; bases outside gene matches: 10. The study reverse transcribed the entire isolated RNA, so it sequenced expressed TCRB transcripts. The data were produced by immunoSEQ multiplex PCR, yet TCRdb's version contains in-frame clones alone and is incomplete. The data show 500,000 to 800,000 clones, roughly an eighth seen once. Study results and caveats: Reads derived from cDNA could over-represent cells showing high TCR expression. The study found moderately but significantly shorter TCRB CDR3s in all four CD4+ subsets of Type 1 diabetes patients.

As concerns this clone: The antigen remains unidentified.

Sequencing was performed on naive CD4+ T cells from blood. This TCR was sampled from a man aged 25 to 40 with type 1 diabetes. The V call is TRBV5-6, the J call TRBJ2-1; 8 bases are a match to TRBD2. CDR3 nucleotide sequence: TGTGCCAGCAGCCCCCCGGCACTAGCGGTGTACAATGAGCAGTTCTTC. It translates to CASSPPALAVYNEQFF.